This record concerns one T cell receptor (beta chain) sequence. The sample originates from a study of cytomegalovirus exposure and HLA in healthy donors. Both 60 Vbeta primers and 13 Jbeta primers went into the PCR. Assay: immunoSEQ multiplex PCR; the TCRdb copy retains only in-frame clones and omits some. The data contain about 110,000 clones, about four fifths of them singletons. Material for sequencing was PBMCs. This receptor was obtained from a man aged 25 to 40 in good health and CMV-seronegative.

The CDR3 sequence is CAISASRQGTEAFF. CDR3 DNA sequence: TGTGCCATCAGTGCGTCTCGTCAGGGCACTGAAGCTTTCTTT. This chain links TRBV10-3 with TRBJ1-1; perhaps TRBD1 as D (5 bases). CDR1 ENHRY and CDR2 SYGVKD come from the germline V gene. The CDR3 contains 14 residues. Trimming cost V 4 bases and J 4 bases, with 13 bases left between them.